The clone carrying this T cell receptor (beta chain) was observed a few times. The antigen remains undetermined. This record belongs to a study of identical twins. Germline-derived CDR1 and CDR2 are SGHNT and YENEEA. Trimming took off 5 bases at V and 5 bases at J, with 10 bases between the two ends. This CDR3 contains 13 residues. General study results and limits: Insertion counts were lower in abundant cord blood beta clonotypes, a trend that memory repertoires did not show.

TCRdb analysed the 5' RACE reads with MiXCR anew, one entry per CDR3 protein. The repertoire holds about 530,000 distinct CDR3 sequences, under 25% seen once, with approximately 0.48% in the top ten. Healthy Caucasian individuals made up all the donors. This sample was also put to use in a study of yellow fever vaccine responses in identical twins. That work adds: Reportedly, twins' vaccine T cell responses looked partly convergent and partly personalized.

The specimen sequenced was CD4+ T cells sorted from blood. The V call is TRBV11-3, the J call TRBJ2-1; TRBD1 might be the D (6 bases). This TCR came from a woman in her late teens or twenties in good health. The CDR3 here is CASSRDKDNEQFF. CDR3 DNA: TGTGCCAGCAGCAGGGACAAAGACAATGAGCAGTTCTTC. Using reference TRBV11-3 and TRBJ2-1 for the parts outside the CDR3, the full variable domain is EAGVVQSPRYKIIEKKQPVAFWCNPISGHNTLYWYLQNLGQGPELLIRYENEEAVDDSQLPKDRFSAERLKGVDSTLKIQPAELGDSAVYLCASSRDKDNEQFFGPGTRLTVL.